The clone carrying this T cell receptor (beta chain) occurred a few times. Its antigen is unknown. Preparation of the TCRbeta library involved a method that used unique molecular identifiers. TCRdb analysed the PCR reads with MiXCR anew, one entry per CDR3 protein. The sample has around 230,000 distinct CDR3 sequences; approximately 19% are singletons. This specimen comes from a study of T-cell reconstitution after alpha-beta-depleted transplantation in children. Notes on the study in general: High day-60 TCRbeta diversity in some patients came from surviving recipient T cells and thymic progenitors. From newly produced T cells came most of the T-cell counts and diversity one year after transplant. Two months or so post-transplant, alpha-beta T cells reportedly derived from several hundred expanded graft clones.

Per germline, CDR1 LNHNV and CDR2 YYDKDF (reference sequence). The CDR3 consists of 17 residues. The V segment lost 0 bases and the J segment 2 bases; nucleotides outside the gene matches: 6. The TCR was taken from a male patient under 10 years old who had a stem cell transplant for acute lymphoblastic leukemia, so the T cells may come from the graft donor. This rearrangement joins TRBV15 to TRBJ2-1; 8 bases are shared with TRBD2. The sequencing used PBMCs, mostly from graft donor cells, collected 360 days after TCRalphabeta/CD19-depleted stem cell transplant. CDR3 loop: CATSRDQRGPPYNEQFF. The CDR3 DNA reads TGTGCCACCAGCAGAGACCAGCGGGGGCCTCCCTACAATGAGCAGTTCTTC.